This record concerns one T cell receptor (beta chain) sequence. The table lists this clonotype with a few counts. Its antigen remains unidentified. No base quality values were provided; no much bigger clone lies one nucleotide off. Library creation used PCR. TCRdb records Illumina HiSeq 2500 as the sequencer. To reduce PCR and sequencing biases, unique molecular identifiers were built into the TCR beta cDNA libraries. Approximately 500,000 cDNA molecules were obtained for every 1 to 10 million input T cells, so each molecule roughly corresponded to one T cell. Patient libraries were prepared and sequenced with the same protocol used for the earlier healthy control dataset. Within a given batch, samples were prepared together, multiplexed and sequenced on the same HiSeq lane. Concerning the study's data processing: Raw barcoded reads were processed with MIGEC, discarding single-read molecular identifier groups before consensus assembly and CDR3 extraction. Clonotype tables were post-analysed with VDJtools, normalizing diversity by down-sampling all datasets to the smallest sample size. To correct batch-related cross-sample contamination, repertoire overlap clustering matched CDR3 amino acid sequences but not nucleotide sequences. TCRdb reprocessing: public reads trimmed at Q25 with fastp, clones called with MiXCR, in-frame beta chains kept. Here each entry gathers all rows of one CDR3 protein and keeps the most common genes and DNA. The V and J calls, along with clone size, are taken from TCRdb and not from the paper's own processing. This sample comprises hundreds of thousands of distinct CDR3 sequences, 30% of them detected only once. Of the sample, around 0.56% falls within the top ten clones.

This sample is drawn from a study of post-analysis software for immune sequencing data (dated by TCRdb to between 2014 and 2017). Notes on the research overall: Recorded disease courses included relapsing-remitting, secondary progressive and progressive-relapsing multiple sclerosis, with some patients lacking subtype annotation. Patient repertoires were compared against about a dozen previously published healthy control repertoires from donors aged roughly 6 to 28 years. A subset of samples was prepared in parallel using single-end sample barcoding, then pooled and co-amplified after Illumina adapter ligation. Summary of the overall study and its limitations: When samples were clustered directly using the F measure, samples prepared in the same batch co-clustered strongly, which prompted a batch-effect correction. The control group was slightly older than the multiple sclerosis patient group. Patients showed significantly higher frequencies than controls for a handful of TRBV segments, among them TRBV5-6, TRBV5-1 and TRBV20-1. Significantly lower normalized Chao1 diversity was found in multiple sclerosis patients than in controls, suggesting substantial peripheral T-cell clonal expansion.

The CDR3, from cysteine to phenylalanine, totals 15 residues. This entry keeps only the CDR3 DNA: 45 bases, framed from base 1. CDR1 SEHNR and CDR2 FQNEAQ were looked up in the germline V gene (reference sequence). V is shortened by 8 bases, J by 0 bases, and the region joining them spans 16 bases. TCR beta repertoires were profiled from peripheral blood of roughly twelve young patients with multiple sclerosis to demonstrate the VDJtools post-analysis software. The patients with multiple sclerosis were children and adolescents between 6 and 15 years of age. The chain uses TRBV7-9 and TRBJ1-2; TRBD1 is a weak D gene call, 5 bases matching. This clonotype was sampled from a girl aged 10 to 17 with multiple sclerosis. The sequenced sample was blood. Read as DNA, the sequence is TGTGCCAGCCAATATCTACCGGGGCCTAACTATGGCTACACCTTC. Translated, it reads CASQYLPGPNYGYTF.